This T cell receptor beta chain was captured by sequencing in a study of cytomegalovirus exposure and HLA in healthy donors. As for the study in general: Counted in an early data release were roughly 81 million unique TCRs from HLA-typed donors. Study-level findings and limits: A classifier reportedly called cytomegalovirus status with high sensitivity and specificity. Highly shared sequence variants in one cluster were likely a sequencing artifact. When presence/absence was analysed, sequencing depth was taken to be roughly uniform across donors.

Both 60 Vbeta primers and 13 Jbeta primers went into the PCR. Sequencing was performed with immunoSEQ multiplex PCR; in TCRdb, only in-frame clones are kept and a portion is missing. Among 200,000 or so clones listed, around 79% were seen once. Worth noting for this clone: Its target is unknown.

The ends lost 6 bases at V and 10 bases at J; junction bases unmatched: 3. From germline, CDR1 is MNHEY and CDR2 SVGAGI. There are 13 residues in the CDR3. The V gene is TRBV6-5, the J gene TRBJ2-1; TRBD2 matches 13 bases. The TCR sequence derives from a man in his late teens or twenties in good health and CMV-seronegative. The sequenced sample was PBMCs. CDR3 sequence: CASRGLAGSEQFF. CDR3 DNA: TGTGCCAGCAGGGGACTAGCGGGATCCGAGCAGTTCTTC.